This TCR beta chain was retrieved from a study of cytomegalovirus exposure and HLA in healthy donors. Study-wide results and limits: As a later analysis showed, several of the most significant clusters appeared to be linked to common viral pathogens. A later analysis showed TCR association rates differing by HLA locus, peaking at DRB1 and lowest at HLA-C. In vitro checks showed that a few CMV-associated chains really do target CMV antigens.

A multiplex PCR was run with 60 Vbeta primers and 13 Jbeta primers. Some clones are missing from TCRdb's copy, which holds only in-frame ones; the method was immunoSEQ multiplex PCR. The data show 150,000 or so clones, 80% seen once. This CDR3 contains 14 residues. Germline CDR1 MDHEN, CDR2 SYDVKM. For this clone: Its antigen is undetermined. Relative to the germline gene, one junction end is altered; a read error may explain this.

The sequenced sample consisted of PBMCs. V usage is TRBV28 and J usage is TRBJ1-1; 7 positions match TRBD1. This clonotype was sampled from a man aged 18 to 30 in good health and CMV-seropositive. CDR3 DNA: TGTGCCAGCAATTTAGGACAGGTGAACACTGAAGCTTTCTTT. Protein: CASNLGQVNTEAFF.